Below, one T cell receptor beta chain is given with its context. Antigen specificity is unknown. TCRdb re-derived calls from the RT-PCR reads in MiXCR, one entry per CDR3 protein. The data show 630,000 or so distinct CDR3 sequences, approximately 14% seen once. The data were obtained in a study of response to subunit inactivated influenza vaccine. Regarding the study as a whole: The authors suggested that few new T cells are recruited per seasonal influenza vaccination.

CDR1 and CDR2 (germline): SEHNR, FQNEAQ (reference sequence). The trim removed 0 bases at V and 1 base at J, leaving 2 bases unmatched. The CDR3 spans 16 residues. The chain links TRBV7-9 to TRBJ2-7, with 11 bases aligning to TRBD1. The sample here was PBMCs from blood, taken about 13 days after vaccination. This TCR came from a man aged 50-60 years who received an inactivated influenza vaccine. In DNA form, the CDR3 reads TGTGCCAGCAGCTTAGCGGACAGGGGGCTATCCTACGAGCAGTACTTC. This gives the protein CASSLADRGLSYEQYF. Using reference TRBV7-9 and TRBJ2-7 for the parts outside the CDR3, the full variable domain is DTGVSQNPRHKITKRGQNVTFRCDPISEHNRLYWYRQTLGQGPEFLTYFQNEAQLEKSRLLSDRFSAERPKGSFSTLEIQRTEQGDSAMYLCASSLADRGLSYEQYFGPGTRLTVT.